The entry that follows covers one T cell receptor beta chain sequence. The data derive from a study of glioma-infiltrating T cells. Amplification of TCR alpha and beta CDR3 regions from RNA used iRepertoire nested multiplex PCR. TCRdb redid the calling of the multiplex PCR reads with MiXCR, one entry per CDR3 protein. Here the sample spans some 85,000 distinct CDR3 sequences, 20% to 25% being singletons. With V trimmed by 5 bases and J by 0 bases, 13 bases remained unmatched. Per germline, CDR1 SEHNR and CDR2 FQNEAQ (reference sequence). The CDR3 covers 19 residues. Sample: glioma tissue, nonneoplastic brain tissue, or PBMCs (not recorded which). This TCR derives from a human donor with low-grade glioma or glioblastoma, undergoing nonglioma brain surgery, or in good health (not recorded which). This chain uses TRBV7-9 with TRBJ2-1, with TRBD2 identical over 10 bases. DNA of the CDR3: TGTGCCAGCAGCCCCGCCCCTAGCGGGAGATTAAGCTCCTACAATGAGCAGTTCTTC. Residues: CASSPAPSGRLSSYNEQFF.